Listed below are T cell receptor beta chains from one sample, sequenced in a study of cytotoxic CD8 clonotypes in ibrutinib-treated CLL. Sequencing used immunoSEQ multiplex PCR; TCRdb keeps in-frame clones, though not all of them. Here the sample spans a few hundred thousand clones, around 66% being singletons. Sequencing was performed on PBMCs, taken after 36 months of ibrutinib treatment. The receptors derive from a human donor with chronic lymphocytic leukemia. The CDR3 runs from the conserved cysteine through the conserved F or W. The D gene is left open where the match is weak. Rows may omit the clone size; those that give it use once, few, many or a size class.

v_call	j_call	clone_size	d_call	cdr3_aa	cdr3_nt
TRBV6-6	TRBJ2-7	-	TRBD2	CASSFGTNPRYEQYF	TGTGCCAGCAGTTTCGGGACTAACCCTCGCTACGAGCAGTACTTC
TRBV10-2	TRBJ1-5	-	-	CASRVANQPQHF	TGCGCCAGCAGGGTGGCAAATCAGCCCCAGCATTTT
TRBV5-4	TRBJ1-1	-	-	CASSLARTVNTEAFF	TGTGCCAGCAGCCTCGCTAGGACAGTGAACACTGAAGCTTTCTTT
TRBV5-4	TRBJ2-1	-	TRBD1	CASSSGQGAGEQFF	TGTGCCAGCAGCTCTGGACAGGGGGCCGGCGAGCAGTTCTTC
TRBV4-1	TRBJ2-5	-	-	CASSQGWSAYQETQYF	TGCGCCAGCAGCCAAGGGTGGTCCGCGTACCAAGAGACCCAGTACTTC
TRBV2	TRBJ1-5	few	-	CASSTTGSGNQPQHF	TGTGCCAGCAGTACTACAGGGAGCGGCAATCAGCCCCAGCATTTT
TRBV9	TRBJ2-2	-	-	CASSPTGMGFTGELFF	TGTGCCAGCAGCCCCACAGGAATGGGGTTCACCGGGGAGCTGTTTTTT
TRBV13	TRBJ2-7	few	-	CASSLEQGPEQYF	TGTGCCAGCAGCTTAGAGCAGGGCCCCGAGCAGTACTTC
TRBV2	TRBJ2-7	-	TRBD2	CASRVTSASYEQYF	TGTGCCAGCAGGGTGACTAGCGCGTCCTACGAGCAGTACTTC
TRBV2	TRBJ2-1	-	-	CASSPPEGAGNEQFF	TGTGCCAGCAGCCCCCCGGAGGGGGCCGGAAATGAGCAGTTCTTC
TRBV7-3	TRBJ2-3	-	TRBD1	CASSLGTGVKTDTQYF	TGTGCCAGCAGCTTAGGGACAGGGGTTAAAACAGATACGCAGTATTTT
TRBV5-6	TRBJ2-7	-	TRBD2	CASSSYTSGPYEQYF	TGTGCCAGCAGCTCCTATACTAGCGGGCCCTACGAGCAGTACTTC
TRBV18	TRBJ1-1	-	-	CASSPPDRSNTEAFF	TGTGCCAGCTCACCACCGGACAGATCGAACACTGAAGCTTTCTTT
TRBV5-1	TRBJ2-2	-	-	CASSLTGGGTGELFF	TGCGCCAGCAGCCTGACTGGGGGCGGGACCGGGGAGCTGTTTTTT
TRBV2	TRBJ2-5	few	TRBD1	CASGYRGETQYF	TGTGCCAGCGGATACAGGGGTGAGACCCAGTACTTC
TRBV9	TRBJ2-7	-	TRBD2	CASSTTSASYEQYF	TGTGCCAGCAGCACTACTAGCGCGTCCTACGAGCAGTACTTC
TRBV6-5	TRBJ2-2	-	-	CASSYGGAGELFF	TGTGCCAGCAGTTACGGGGGAGCCGGGGAGCTGTTTTTT